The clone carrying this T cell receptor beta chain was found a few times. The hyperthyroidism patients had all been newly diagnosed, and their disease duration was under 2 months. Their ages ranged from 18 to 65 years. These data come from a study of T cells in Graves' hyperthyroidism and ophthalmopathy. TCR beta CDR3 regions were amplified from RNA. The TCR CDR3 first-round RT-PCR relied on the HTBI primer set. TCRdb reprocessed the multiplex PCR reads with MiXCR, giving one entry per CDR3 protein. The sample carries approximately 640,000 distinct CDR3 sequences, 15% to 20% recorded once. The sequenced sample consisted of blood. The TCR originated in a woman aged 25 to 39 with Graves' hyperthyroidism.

CDR3 nucleotides: TGTGCCATCAGTGAGATGACTGTCGGTGATACGCAGTATTTT. This codes for CAISEMTVGDTQYF. The chain carries TRBV10-3 and TRBJ2-3; D remains unclear. Germline assignment: CDR1 ENHRY and CDR2 SYGVKD. This CDR3 has 14 residues. Trimming removed 2 bases from V and 6 bases from J, with 12 bases in between.